Listed here is a single T cell receptor beta chain. What it recognizes is unknown. These data belong to a study of cytomegalovirus exposure and HLA in healthy donors. CDR1 is MDHEN, CDR2 SYDVKM, per germline. The CDR3 is 15 residues long. V lost 5 bases, J lost 5 bases, and 19 bases lay in between. Study-level points and caveats: Investigators reported approximately 170 TCR beta chains as tied to cytomegalovirus.

60 Vbeta and 13 Jbeta primers were used in PCR. Only in-frame clones appear in the TCRdb table, and some are missing; sequencing was by immunoSEQ multiplex PCR. The table shows around 140,000 clones, with roughly 89% occurring only once. Sequenced: PBMCs. The chain employs TRBV28 and TRBJ2-7; TRBD1 is a possible D gene (8 bases). This receptor was taken from a young woman in good health and CMV-seronegative. CDR3 DNA: TGTGCCAGCAGTGCAACAGGGGGGGGCCGACACGAGCAGTACTTC. Amino acids: CASSATGGGRHEQYF.